The entry below gives a single T cell receptor beta chain sequence along with its context. Other DNA sequences in this sample translate to the same CDR3. Sequencing was performed with immunoSEQ multiplex PCR; in TCRdb, only in-frame clones are kept and a portion is missing. Of 2 million to 3 million clones listed, approximately 94% are singletons. The record originates from a study of shared clonotypes between healthy human individuals. The CDR3 is 14 residues long. V lost 3 bases and J lost 0, with 6 bases in between. Germline V gene sequence: CDR1 SGHAT, CDR2 FQNNGV. The chain recombines TRBV11-2 with TRBJ1-3; perhaps TRBD1 as D (5 bases). Sequenced material: naive CD4+ T cells sorted from blood. Subset indicated: CD45RA+ positively selected. This receptor was obtained from a man aged 18 to 29 in good health. The CDR3 bases are TGTGCCAGCAGCTTGGGGGGCTCTGGAAACACCATATATTTT. Amino acids: CASSLGGSGNTIYF.